Listed below are T cell receptor beta chains from one sample, sequenced in a study of tumor-infiltrating lymphocytes in primary liver carcinoma. Via MiXCR, TCRdb re-called the multiplex PCR reads, giving one row per CDR3 protein. The sample lists 330,000 or so distinct CDR3 sequences; almost 65% were seen once. The source material was peripheral blood. The receptors here all came from a man aged 35 to 55 with primary liver carcinoma and hepatitis B virus infection. CDR3s include the opening cysteine and the closing phenylalanine or tryptophan. Each record gives: J gene, D gene, V gene, clone size, CDR3 DNA, CDR3 protein. The D gene is left open where the match is weak. Clone size is not always given. Where it is, it says once, few, many or a class for expanded clones.

TRBJ2-6 | . | TRBV11-3 | once | TGTGCCAGCAGCTCGACAGCGCGGTCTGGGGCCAACGTCCCGACTTTC | CASSSTARSGANVPTF
TRBJ2-7 | TRBD1 | TRBV11-1 | . | TGTGTCAGCAGCCCAGCCGGGACAGGGGCCTACGAGCAGTACTTC | CVSSPAGTGAYEQYF
TRBJ2-2 | . | TRBV6-1 | . | TGTCCCAGCAGTGAAGTTTCAATCGGGGAGCTGTTTTTT | CPSSEVSIGELFF
TRBJ2-1 | . | TRBV10-3 | many | TGTGCCATCAGTGAGGGGTGGCGCTCCTACAATGAGCAGTTCTTC | CAISEGWRSYNEQFF
TRBJ2-2 | TRBD1 | TRBV10-1 | many | TGCGCCAGCAGTGAGACAGGGGTGGGGATCAACACCGGGGAGCTGTTTTTT | CASSETGVGINTGELFF
TRBJ2-7 | TRBD1 | TRBV11-2 | . | TGTGCCAGCAGTTTACCGGGACAGGGTTACGAGCAGCACTTC | CASSLPGQGYEQHF
TRBJ2-3 | . | TRBV6-5 | . | TGTGCCAGCAGCGACGCTAGCGCGACCACAGATACGCAGTATTTT | CASSDASATTDTQYF
TRBJ2-7 | TRBD2 | TRBV7-9 | . | TGTGCCAGCAGCTTCGAGACTAGCGCAACCTACGAGCAGTACTTC | CASSFETSATYEQYF
TRBJ2-7 | . | TRBV11-1 | . | TGTGCCAGCAGCACCCTAAGCGGGCGGACTGGGGAGCAGTACTTC | CASSTLSGRTGEQYF
TRBJ1-1 | . | TRBV29-1 | . | TGCAGCGTCCTCGGGGGGGGGCTGATTACTGAAGCTTTCTTT | CSVLGGGLITEAFF
TRBJ2-7 | . | TRBV11-2 | . | TGTGCAAGCAGCATAGAGTCCGGGATCTCTGGCGAGCGGTACTTC | CASSIESGISGERYF
TRBJ1-6 | TRBD1 | TRBV5-4 | . | TGTGCCAGCAGCATAGGACAGGCGACTTATAATTCACCCCTCCACTTT | CASSIGQATYNSPLHF
TRBJ1-3 | . | TRBV6-1 | many | TGTGCCAGCATCCCGGACTTTTCTGGAAACACCATATATTTT | CASIPDFSGNTIYF
TRBJ2-1 | TRBD2 | TRBV28 | . | TGTGCCAGCAGGACTAGCGGGAGAGGGAGTGAGCAGTTCTTC | CASRTSGRGSEQFF
TRBJ1-6 | . | TRBV11-2 | . | TGTGCCGGCAGCCCGCGCTTTTCACCCCTCCACTTT | CAGSPRFSPLHF
TRBJ2-7 | . | TRBV10-3 | few | TGTGCCATCAGTGAGTCCGAGGGCTACGAGCAGTACTTC | CAISESEGYEQYF